This TCR beta chain was captured in a study of T cells in Graves' hyperthyroidism and ophthalmopathy. Each diagnosis drew on symptoms, thyroxine, TRAb, thyroid ultrasound and orbital computed tomography findings. Study-wide results and limits: Ophthalmopathy got predicted by the model a median approximately 6 months before its onset.

This clonotype occurred many times. The antigen remains unidentified. This CDR3 region has 16 residues. Per the germline V gene, CDR1 is KGHDR and CDR2 is SFDVKD. V was clipped by 5 bases and J by 5 bases; unmatched bases: 11. It was RNA transcripts that yielded the amplified TCR beta CDR3 regions. The HTBI primer set served for first-round RT-PCR of the TCR CDR3. TCRdb reanalysed the multiplex PCR reads using MiXCR and keeps one entry per CDR3 protein. Of some 740,000 distinct CDR3 sequences in the sample, about 14% were seen once. What was sequenced was blood. The J gene is TRBJ2-1, the V gene TRBV24-1; 7 bases agree with TRBD2. The TCR was taken from a woman aged 18-29 years with Graves' hyperthyroidism. CDR3 sequence: CATSGPLGEGDNEQFF. CDR3 bases: TGTGCCACCAGTGGCCCCTTGGGGGAGGGCGACAATGAGCAGTTCTTC.